A selection of T cell receptor beta chains follows, all from one sample in a study of blood T cells in healthy people across ages. TCRdb re-derived calls from the 5' RACE reads in MiXCR, one entry per CDR3 protein. The table records about 1.4 million distinct CDR3 sequences, roughly 64% of them present only once. Input material: blood. Receptor source: a young man in good health. Each CDR3 is given with its conserved first and last residue. Fields, in order: J gene, clone size, V gene, D gene, CDR3 protein, CDR3 DNA. D genes are given only for firm matches. Some rows have no size entry. The others give once, few or many, or a class for an expanded clone.

j_gene: TRBJ2-5
abundance: .
v_gene: TRBV13
d_gene: .
CDR3aa: CASSPFQGGEQYF
CDR3nt: TGTGCCAGCAGCCCATTCCAGGGCGGTGAGCAGTACTTC

j_gene: TRBJ2-7
abundance: once
v_gene: TRBV6-5
d_gene: TRBD1
CDR3aa: CANSLTGVEQYF
CDR3nt: TGTGCCAACAGCCTCACAGGGGTCGAGCAGTACTTC

j_gene: TRBJ2-1
abundance: .
v_gene: TRBV4-3
d_gene: .
CDR3aa: CASSQDNGAGDNEQFF
CDR3nt: TGCGCCAGCAGCCAAGATAACGGGGCAGGGGACAATGAGCAGTTCTTC

j_gene: TRBJ2-2
abundance: few
v_gene: TRBV10-3
d_gene: .
CDR3aa: CAIKDTGELFF
CDR3nt: TGTGCCATCAAAGACACCGGGGAGCTGTTTTTT

j_gene: TRBJ2-7
abundance: .
v_gene: TRBV29-1
d_gene: TRBD2
CDR3aa: CSARKSGSYEQYF
CDR3nt: TGCAGCGCCCGGAAAAGCGGGAGCTACGAGCAGTACTTC

j_gene: TRBJ2-3
abundance: .
v_gene: TRBV7-8
d_gene: .
CDR3aa: CASSTQVRGTDTQYF
CDR3nt: TGTGCCAGCAGCACACAGGTCCGGGGCACAGATACGCAGTATTTT

j_gene: TRBJ2-3
abundance: few
v_gene: TRBV25-1
d_gene: .
CDR3aa: CASSTSGMADTQYF
CDR3nt: TGTGCCAGCAGTACCTCAGGGATGGCAGATACGCAGTATTTT

j_gene: TRBJ1-1
abundance: once
v_gene: TRBV29-1
d_gene: .
CDR3aa: CSVRGGGSTEAFF
CDR3nt: TGCAGCGTTCGGGGGGGAGGGAGCACTGAAGCTTTCTTT

j_gene: TRBJ1-2
abundance: .
v_gene: TRBV10-3
d_gene: .
CDR3aa: CAISGAAHYGYTF
CDR3nt: TGTGCCATCAGTGGGGCAGCTCACTATGGCTACACCTTC

j_gene: TRBJ1-4
abundance: many
v_gene: TRBV6-4
d_gene: .
CDR3aa: CASSETGSRSGEKLFF
CDR3nt: TGTGCCAGCAGTGAAACAGGCTCGAGGAGTGGTGAAAAACTGTTTTTT

j_gene: TRBJ2-7
abundance: .
v_gene: TRBV7-2
d_gene: .
CDR3aa: CASSLGAQSAYEQYF
CDR3nt: TGTGCCAGCAGCTTAGGGGCGCAGTCAGCCTACGAGCAGTACTTC

j_gene: TRBJ2-1
abundance: .
v_gene: TRBV4-1
d_gene: .
CDR3aa: CASSQDLLEQFF
CDR3nt: TGCGCCAGCAGCCAAGATCTTCTAGAGCAGTTCTTC

j_gene: TRBJ1-1
abundance: .
v_gene: TRBV2
d_gene: .
CDR3aa: CASSESLREMNTEAFF
CDR3nt: TGTGCCAGCAGTGAATCTCTCAGAGAAATGAACACTGAAGCTTTCTTT

j_gene: TRBJ2-3
abundance: .
v_gene: TRBV2
d_gene: TRBD2
CDR3aa: CASRRTTSGFTDTQYF
CDR3nt: TGTGCCAGCAGACGTACCACTAGCGGATTCACAGATACGCAGTATTTT

j_gene: TRBJ2-3
abundance: .
v_gene: TRBV5-4
d_gene: .
CDR3aa: CASSRSGFTDTQYF
CDR3nt: TGTGCCAGCAGCCGGAGCGGGTTCACAGATACGCAGTATTTT

j_gene: TRBJ1-2
abundance: .
v_gene: TRBV27
d_gene: .
CDR3aa: CVCSSSPLNYGYTF
CDR3nt: TGTGTCTGCAGTTCCAGCCCACTGAACTATGGCTACACCTTC

j_gene: TRBJ1-1
abundance: .
v_gene: TRBV11-2
d_gene: .
CDR3aa: CASSLERASGTEAFF
CDR3nt: TGTGCCAGCAGCTTAGAAAGGGCGTCGGGCACTGAAGCTTTCTTT

j_gene: TRBJ1-3
abundance: .
v_gene: TRBV10-3
d_gene: .
CDR3aa: CAISSAPGNTIYF
CDR3nt: TGTGCCATCAGTTCGGCTCCCGGAAACACCATATATTTT

j_gene: TRBJ1-4
abundance: once
v_gene: TRBV6-5
d_gene: .
CDR3aa: CASSSRGSKLFF
CDR3nt: TGTGCCAGCAGCAGCAGGGGATCAAAACTGTTTTTT

j_gene: TRBJ2-4
abundance: .
v_gene: TRBV3-1
d_gene: .
CDR3aa: CASSSRDLLAKNIQYF
CDR3nt: TGTGCCAGCAGCTCACGGGACCTTCTAGCCAAAAACATTCAGTACTTC

j_gene: TRBJ2-5
abundance: .
v_gene: TRBV30
d_gene: .
CDR3aa: CAWSGKGQETQYF
CDR3nt: TGTGCCTGGAGTGGGAAGGGCCAAGAGACCCAGTACTTC

j_gene: TRBJ2-1
abundance: .
v_gene: TRBV6-6
d_gene: .
CDR3aa: CASSLGTRGGSYNEQFF
CDR3nt: TGTGCCAGCAGTTTAGGGACCCGAGGAGGGTCCTACAATGAGCAGTTCTTC

j_gene: TRBJ2-7
abundance: once
v_gene: TRBV20-1
d_gene: .
CDR3aa: CSAHRGIGYEQYF
CDR3nt: TGCAGTGCTCACCGGGGAATAGGATACGAGCAGTACTTC

j_gene: TRBJ1-2
abundance: few
v_gene: TRBV20-1
d_gene: .
CDR3aa: CSANQREGSRGYGYTF
CDR3nt: TGCAGTGCAAACCAGAGAGAGGGTTCACGAGGCTATGGCTACACCTTC

j_gene: TRBJ2-3
abundance: few
v_gene: TRBV28
d_gene: .
CDR3aa: CASKLSVPDTQYF
CDR3nt: TGTGCCAGCAAGCTATCGGTTCCAGATACGCAGTATTTT

j_gene: TRBJ1-6
abundance: .
v_gene: TRBV5-6
d_gene: TRBD1
CDR3aa: CASSTTGISPLHF
CDR3nt: TGTGCCAGCAGCACGACAGGGATCTCACCCCTCCACTTT

j_gene: TRBJ2-7
abundance: few
v_gene: TRBV20-1
d_gene: .
CDR3aa: CSARGVGEQYF
CDR3nt: TGCAGTGCTAGAGGTGTGGGCGAGCAGTACTTC

j_gene: TRBJ2-7
abundance: many
v_gene: TRBV7-2
d_gene: .
CDR3aa: CASSLLQVGSEQYF
CDR3nt: TGTGCCAGCAGCTTATTACAGGTGGGGAGCGAGCAGTACTTC

j_gene: TRBJ1-1
abundance: .
v_gene: TRBV27
d_gene: TRBD1
CDR3aa: CASSLGRGPANTEAFF
CDR3nt: TGTGCCAGCAGTTTAGGCAGGGGGCCAGCGAACACTGAAGCTTTCTTT

j_gene: TRBJ2-7
abundance: .
v_gene: TRBV12-3/TRBV12-4
d_gene: TRBD2
CDR3aa: CASGGAGAESEQYF
CDR3nt: TGTGCCAGCGGTGGAGCGGGAGCTGAGAGTGAGCAGTACTTC

j_gene: TRBJ2-1
abundance: .
v_gene: TRBV2
d_gene: .
CDR3aa: CASGLKTRYNEQFF
CDR3nt: TGTGCCAGCGGTCTCAAGACGCGTTACAATGAGCAGTTCTTC

j_gene: TRBJ2-3
abundance: .
v_gene: TRBV6-4
d_gene: TRBD1
CDR3aa: CASRGTGGNTQYF
CDR3nt: TGTGCCAGCAGAGGGACAGGGGGAAATACGCAGTATTTT

j_gene: TRBJ2-3
abundance: .
v_gene: TRBV20-1
d_gene: .
CDR3aa: CSASFEYTQYF
CDR3nt: TGCAGTGCTAGTTTCGAATATACGCAGTATTTT

j_gene: TRBJ2-1
abundance: few
v_gene: TRBV5-1
d_gene: TRBD2
CDR3aa: CASSFTGLAGGSGEQFF
CDR3nt: TGCGCCAGCAGCTTTACGGGACTAGCGGGAGGAAGCGGTGAGCAGTTCTTC

j_gene: TRBJ2-7
abundance: few
v_gene: TRBV29-1
d_gene: .
CDR3aa: CSVESSGVTDQYF
CDR3nt: TGCAGCGTTGAGAGCTCAGGGGTTACGGACCAGTACTTC

j_gene: TRBJ2-7
abundance: .
v_gene: TRBV7-2
d_gene: TRBD2
CDR3aa: CASSPPAGGHHYEQYF
CDR3nt: TGTGCCAGCAGCCCCCCAGCGGGAGGCCACCACTACGAGCAGTACTTC

j_gene: TRBJ2-3
abundance: .
v_gene: TRBV4-3
d_gene: TRBD2
CDR3aa: CASSQDAGTSGTDTQYF
CDR3nt: TGCGCCAGCAGCCAAGACGCCGGGACTAGCGGCACAGATACGCAGTATTTT

j_gene: TRBJ2-3
abundance: .
v_gene: TRBV6-5
d_gene: .
CDR3aa: CASPRGADTQYF
CDR3nt: TGTGCCAGTCCCAGGGGGGCAGATACGCAGTATTTT

j_gene: TRBJ1-1
abundance: .
v_gene: TRBV27
d_gene: TRBD1
CDR3aa: CASNPLGQGRITEAFF
CDR3nt: TGTGCCAGCAATCCATTGGGACAGGGGCGAATCACTGAAGCTTTCTTT

j_gene: TRBJ2-7
abundance: .
v_gene: TRBV29-1
d_gene: TRBD1
CDR3aa: CSVEASGTGDREQYF
CDR3nt: TGCAGCGTTGAAGCCTCCGGGACAGGGGATCGCGAGCAGTACTTC

j_gene: TRBJ2-3
abundance: .
v_gene: TRBV4-1
d_gene: TRBD1
CDR3aa: CASSATGGKSDTQYF
CDR3nt: TGCGCCAGCAGCGCTACAGGGGGCAAGTCCGATACGCAGTATTTT

j_gene: TRBJ1-5
abundance: .
v_gene: TRBV2
d_gene: .
CDR3aa: CASSETATYQPQHF
CDR3nt: TGTGCCAGCAGTGAGACAGCTACCTATCAGCCCCAGCATTTT

j_gene: TRBJ2-7
abundance: few
v_gene: TRBV6-2/TRBV6-3
d_gene: TRBD1
CDR3aa: CASSTGDYEQYF
CDR3nt: TGTGCCAGCAGTACAGGGGACTACGAGCAGTACTTC

j_gene: TRBJ1-2
abundance: .
v_gene: TRBV5-1
d_gene: .
CDR3aa: CASSFSQAGGVYGYTF
CDR3nt: TGCGCCAGCAGCTTTTCTCAGGCCGGCGGAGTCTATGGCTACACCTTC

j_gene: TRBJ2-5
abundance: .
v_gene: TRBV20-1
d_gene: TRBD2
CDR3aa: CSAPSNGIAGVLVGEQYF
CDR3nt: TGCAGTGCTCCAAGCAATGGGATAGCGGGAGTTCTCGTGGGTGAGCAGTACTTC

j_gene: TRBJ1-1
abundance: .
v_gene: TRBV6-2/TRBV6-3
d_gene: .
CDR3aa: CASSYGVTGSPEAFF
CDR3nt: TGTGCCAGCAGTTACGGGGTAACTGGGAGCCCTGAAGCTTTCTTT

j_gene: TRBJ1-5
abundance: .
v_gene: TRBV28
d_gene: .
CDR3aa: CASSARGGVGQPQHF
CDR3nt: TGTGCCAGCAGTGCCCGGGGAGGGGTAGGTCAGCCCCAGCATTTT

j_gene: TRBJ2-7
abundance: .
v_gene: TRBV5-4
d_gene: TRBD2
CDR3aa: CASRPDRASGRDEQYF
CDR3nt: TGTGCCAGCAGACCGGATAGGGCTAGCGGGAGAGACGAGCAGTACTTC

j_gene: TRBJ2-1
abundance: .
v_gene: TRBV29-1
d_gene: TRBD2
CDR3aa: CSVVFRAGGTNEQFF
CDR3nt: TGCAGCGTTGTTTTCAGAGCGGGAGGGACCAATGAGCAGTTCTTC

j_gene: TRBJ2-3
abundance: .
v_gene: TRBV27
d_gene: .
CDR3aa: CATHLTDTQYF
CDR3nt: TGTGCCACCCACCTCACAGATACGCAGTATTTT

j_gene: TRBJ2-7
abundance: .
v_gene: TRBV4-1
d_gene: .
CDR3aa: CASSQFANPVGSSYEQYF
CDR3nt: TGCGCCAGCAGCCAATTCGCCAACCCTGTAGGGAGCTCCTACGAGCAGTACTTC

j_gene: TRBJ2-7
abundance: few
v_gene: TRBV27
d_gene: .
CDR3aa: CASSFEGQSYEQYF
CDR3nt: TGTGCCAGCAGTTTCGAAGGGCAGTCCTACGAGCAGTACTTC

j_gene: TRBJ1-1
abundance: .
v_gene: TRBV11-2
d_gene: TRBD1
CDR3aa: CASNLDRVTEAFF
CDR3nt: TGTGCCAGCAACCTGGACAGGGTGACTGAAGCTTTCTTT

j_gene: TRBJ2-1
abundance: .
v_gene: TRBV2
d_gene: .
CDR3aa: CASRQTGASNYNEQFF
CDR3nt: TGTGCCAGCCGACAGACCGGGGCTTCAAACTACAATGAGCAGTTCTTC

j_gene: TRBJ2-2
abundance: .
v_gene: TRBV11-2
d_gene: .
CDR3aa: CASKQGYTGELFF
CDR3nt: TGTGCCAGCAAGCAGGGGTACACCGGGGAGCTGTTTTTT